This T cell receptor (beta chain) was captured by sequencing in a study of T cell changes during pregnancy in multiple sclerosis. This CDR3 is built from 16 residues. V was clipped by 0 bases and J by 7 bases; unmatched bases: 8. Germline loops: CDR1 LGHNA, CDR2 YSLEER. Profiling relied on immunoSEQ multiplex PCR, and the TCRdb table lists in-frame clones only, not all of them. The repertoire holds about 12,000 clones, with 88% as singletons. This receptor was identified in a female donor in good health, enrolled as a control in a pregnancy study. This chain joins TRBV4-3 and TRBJ1-5; 8 bases are a match to TRBD1. The source material was CD8+ T cells from peripheral blood mononuclear cells, sampled in the second trimester of pregnancy. In DNA form, the CDR3 reads TGCGCCAGCAGCCAAGAGGTCCGGACAGGGAGGCAGCCCCAGCATTTT. This gives the protein CASSQEVRTGRQPQHF.